This TCR beta chain was sequenced for a study of blood T cell repertoires in COVID-19. The study recruited people aged 18 to 89 years across about two dozen US areas. V dropped 1 base and J dropped 1 base, with 10 bases sitting between them. This CDR3 spans 15 amino acids. Germline CDR1 SEHNR, CDR2 FQNEAQ (reference sequence). Method: immunoSEQ multiplex PCR; TCRdb's copy keeps in-frame clones and lacks some. The data contain around 310,000 clones, over 80% of them singletons. This TCR derives from a man aged 30 to 39 who had recovered from COVID-19. The chain links TRBV7-9 to TRBJ1-2, with D hard to call. Material: PBMCs or T cells enriched from blood (not recorded which). The CDR3 region has the DNA TGTGCCAGCAGCTTAGGGGCAGTGTTTAACTATGGCTACACCTTC. Amino acids: CASSLGAVFNYGYTF. The variable domain in full, with the rest retrieved from reference TRBV7-9 and TRBJ1-2, is DTGVSQNPRHKITKRGQNVTFRCDPISEHNRLYWYRQTLGQGPEFLTYFQNEAQLEKSRLLSDRFSAERPKGSFSTLEIQRTEQGDSAMYLCASSLGAVFNYGYTFGSGTRLTVV.